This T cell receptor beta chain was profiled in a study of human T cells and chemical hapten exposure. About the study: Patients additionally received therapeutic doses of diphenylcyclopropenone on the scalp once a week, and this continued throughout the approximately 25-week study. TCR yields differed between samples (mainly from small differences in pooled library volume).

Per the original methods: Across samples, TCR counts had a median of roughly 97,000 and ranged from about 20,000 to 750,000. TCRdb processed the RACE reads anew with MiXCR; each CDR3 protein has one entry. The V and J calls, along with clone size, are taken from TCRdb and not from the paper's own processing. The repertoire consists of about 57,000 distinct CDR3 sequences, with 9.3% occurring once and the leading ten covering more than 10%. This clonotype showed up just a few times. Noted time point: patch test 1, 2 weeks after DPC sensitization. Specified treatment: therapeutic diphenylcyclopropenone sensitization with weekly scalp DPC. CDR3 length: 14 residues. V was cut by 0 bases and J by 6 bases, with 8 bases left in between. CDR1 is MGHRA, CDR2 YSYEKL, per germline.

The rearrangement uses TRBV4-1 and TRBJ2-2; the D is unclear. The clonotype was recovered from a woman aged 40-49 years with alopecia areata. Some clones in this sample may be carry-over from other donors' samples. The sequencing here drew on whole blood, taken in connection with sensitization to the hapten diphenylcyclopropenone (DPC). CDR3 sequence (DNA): TGCGCCAGCAGCCAAGATAGGCTCGCCGGGGAGCTGTTTTTT. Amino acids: CASSQDRLAGELFF.